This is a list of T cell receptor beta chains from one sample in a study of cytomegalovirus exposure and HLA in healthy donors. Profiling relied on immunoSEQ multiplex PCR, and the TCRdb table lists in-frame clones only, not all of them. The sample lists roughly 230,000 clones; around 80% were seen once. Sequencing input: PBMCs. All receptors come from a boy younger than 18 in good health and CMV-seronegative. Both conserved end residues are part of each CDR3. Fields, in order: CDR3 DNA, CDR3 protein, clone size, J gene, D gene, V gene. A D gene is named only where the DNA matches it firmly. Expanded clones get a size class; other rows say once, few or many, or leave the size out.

TGTGCCATCGTGCGGGATCTCGGCGGGGAGCTGTTTTTT,CAIVRDLGGELFF,NA,TRBJ2-2,NA,TRBV10-3
TGTGCCAGCAGGAAAACTAGCGGGGCCTACAATGAGCAGTTCTTC,CASRKTSGAYNEQFF,NA,TRBJ2-1,TRBD2,TRBV7-9
TGTGCCAGCAGTCCCGGGACAGCAGAAGAGACCCAGTACTTC,CASSPGTAEETQYF,NA,TRBJ2-5,TRBD1,TRBV11-1
TGTGCCAGCAGCTTCCGGCTAGCGGGTTTCAATGAGCAGTTCTTC,CASSFRLAGFNEQFF,NA,TRBJ2-1,TRBD2,TRBV7-3
TGCACCAGCAGTCCCGAAGGGGCTAGCGGGACGTCCGGGGCCAACGTCCTGACTTTC,CTSSPEGASGTSGANVLTF,once,TRBJ2-6,NA,TRBV1
TGTGCCAGTAGTTCCAGGGCCCAGATGGGGGCTTTCTTT,CASSSRAQMGAFF,NA,TRBJ1-1,NA,TRBV19
TGCGCCAGCAGTGAGACTAGCGGGGGTCACAATGAGCAGTTCTTC,CASSETSGGHNEQFF,NA,TRBJ2-1,TRBD2,TRBV10-1
TGCGCCAGCAGTGCGGGAGGTTCCTACAATGAGCAGTTCTTC,CASSAGGSYNEQFF,few,TRBJ2-1,TRBD2,TRBV10-1
TGTGCCTGGAGTGTATACAGGGTATCCACTGAAGCTTTCTTT,CAWSVYRVSTEAFF,NA,TRBJ1-1,NA,TRBV30
TGTGCCTGGAGTGACTGGCAGGGGGGCGAAAAACTGTTTTTT,CAWSDWQGGEKLFF,NA,TRBJ1-4,TRBD1,TRBV30
TGCAGCGTTGAAGATCATAGGACGGGGCAGCCCCAGCATTTT,CSVEDHRTGQPQHF,NA,TRBJ1-5,NA,TRBV29-1